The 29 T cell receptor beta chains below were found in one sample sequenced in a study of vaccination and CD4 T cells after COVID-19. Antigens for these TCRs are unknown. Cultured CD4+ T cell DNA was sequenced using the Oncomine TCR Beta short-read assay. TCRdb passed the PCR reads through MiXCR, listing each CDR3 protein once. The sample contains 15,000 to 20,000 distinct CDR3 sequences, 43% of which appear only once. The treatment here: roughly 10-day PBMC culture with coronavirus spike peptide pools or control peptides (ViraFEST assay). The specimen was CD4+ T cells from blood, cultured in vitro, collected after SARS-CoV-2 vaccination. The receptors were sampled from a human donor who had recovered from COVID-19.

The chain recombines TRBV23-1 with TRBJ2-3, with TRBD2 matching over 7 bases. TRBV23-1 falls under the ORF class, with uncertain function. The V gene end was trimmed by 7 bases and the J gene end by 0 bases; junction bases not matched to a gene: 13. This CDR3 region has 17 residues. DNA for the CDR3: TGCGCCAGCAACCCCTACGGGAGGAATACTAGCACAGATACGCAGTATTTT. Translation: CASNPYGRNTSTDTQYF.

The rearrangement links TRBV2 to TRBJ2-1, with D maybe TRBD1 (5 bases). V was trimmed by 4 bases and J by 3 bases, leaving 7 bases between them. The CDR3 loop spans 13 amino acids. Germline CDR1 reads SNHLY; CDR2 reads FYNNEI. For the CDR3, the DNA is TGTGCCAGCAGTGCGCAGGGCTACAATGAGCAGTTCTTC. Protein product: CASSAQGYNEQFF.

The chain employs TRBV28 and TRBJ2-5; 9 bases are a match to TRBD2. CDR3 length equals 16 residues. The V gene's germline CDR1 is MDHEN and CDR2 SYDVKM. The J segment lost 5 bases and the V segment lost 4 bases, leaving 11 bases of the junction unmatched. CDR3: CASSSLGREGRETQYF. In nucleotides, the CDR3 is TGTGCCAGCAGTTCCCTTGGGCGGGAGGGCAGGGAGACCCAGTACTTC.

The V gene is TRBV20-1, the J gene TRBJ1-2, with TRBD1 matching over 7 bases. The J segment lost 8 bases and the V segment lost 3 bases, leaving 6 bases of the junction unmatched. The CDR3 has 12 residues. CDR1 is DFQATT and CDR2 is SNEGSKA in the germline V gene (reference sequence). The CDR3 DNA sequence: TGCAGTGCTAGGGTTCAGGGGGAAGGCTACACCTTC. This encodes CSARVQGEGYTF.

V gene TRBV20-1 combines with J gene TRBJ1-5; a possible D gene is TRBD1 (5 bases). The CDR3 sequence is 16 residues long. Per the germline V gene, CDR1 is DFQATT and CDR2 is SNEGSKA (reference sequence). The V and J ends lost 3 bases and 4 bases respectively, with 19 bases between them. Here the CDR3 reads CSASHGVLSGNQPQHF. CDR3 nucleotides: TGCAGTGCTAGCCACGGAGTTCTCTCAGGGAATCAGCCCCAGCATTTT.

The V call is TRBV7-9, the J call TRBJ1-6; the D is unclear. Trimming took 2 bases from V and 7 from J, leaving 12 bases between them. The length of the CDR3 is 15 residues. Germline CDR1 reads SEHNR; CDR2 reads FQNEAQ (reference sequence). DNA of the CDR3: TGTGCCAGCAGCTTAACCGCAGGTGGAAATTCACCCCTCCACTTT. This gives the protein CASSLTAGGNSPLHF.

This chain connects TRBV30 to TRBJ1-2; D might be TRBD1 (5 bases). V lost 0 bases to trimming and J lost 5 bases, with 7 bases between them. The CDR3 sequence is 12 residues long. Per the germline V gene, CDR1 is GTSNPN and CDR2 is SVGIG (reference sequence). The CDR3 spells CAWSVEGYGYTF. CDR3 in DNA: TGTGCCTGGAGTGTAGAGGGGTATGGCTACACCTTC.

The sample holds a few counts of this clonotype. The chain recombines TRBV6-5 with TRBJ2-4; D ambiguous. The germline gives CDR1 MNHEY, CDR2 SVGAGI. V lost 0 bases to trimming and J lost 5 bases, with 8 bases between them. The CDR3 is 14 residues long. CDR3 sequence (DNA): TGTGCCAGCAGTTACTCCCCGGCGCAAAACATTCAGTACTTC. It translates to CASSYSPAQNIQYF.

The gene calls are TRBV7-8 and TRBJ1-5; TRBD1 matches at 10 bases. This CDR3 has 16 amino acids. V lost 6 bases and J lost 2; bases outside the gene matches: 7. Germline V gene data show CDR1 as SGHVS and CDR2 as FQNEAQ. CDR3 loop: CASSFDRGRRNQPQHF. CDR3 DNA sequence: TGTGCCAGCAGTTTCGACAGGGGGCGTCGCAATCAGCCCCAGCATTTT.

CDR3 sequence: CASRGTANYGYTF. The DNA of the CDR3 is TGTGCCAGCCGAGGGACAGCAAACTATGGCTACACCTTC. The rearrangement uses TRBV28 and TRBJ1-2, with 7 nucleotides matching TRBD1. V lost 8 bases and J lost 2; bases outside the gene matches: 5. The CDR3 has 13 amino acids. CDR1 and CDR2 from the germline V gene are MDHEN and SYDVKM.

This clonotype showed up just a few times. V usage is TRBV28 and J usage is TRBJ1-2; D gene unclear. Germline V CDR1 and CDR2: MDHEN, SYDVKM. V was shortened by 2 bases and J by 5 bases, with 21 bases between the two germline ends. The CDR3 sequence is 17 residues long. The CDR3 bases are TGTGCCAGCAGTTTAGAGGGTCCCAGAGTTGCTACTTATGGCTACACCTTC. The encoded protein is CASSLEGPRVATYGYTF.

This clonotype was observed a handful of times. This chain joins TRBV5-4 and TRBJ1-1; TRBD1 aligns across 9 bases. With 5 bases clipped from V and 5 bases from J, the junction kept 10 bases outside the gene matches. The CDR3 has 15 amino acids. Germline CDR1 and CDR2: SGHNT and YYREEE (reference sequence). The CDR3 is CASSPAGTGRTEAFF. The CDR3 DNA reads TGTGCCAGCAGTCCGGCAGGGACAGGGAGGACTGAAGCTTTCTTT.

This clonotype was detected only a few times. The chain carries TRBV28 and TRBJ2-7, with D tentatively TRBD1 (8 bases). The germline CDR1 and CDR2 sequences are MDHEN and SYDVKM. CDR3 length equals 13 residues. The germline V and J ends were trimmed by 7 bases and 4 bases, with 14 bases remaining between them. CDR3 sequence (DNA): TGTGCCAGCATCAACAGGGGGGGTTACGAGCAGTACTTC. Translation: CASINRGGYEQYF.

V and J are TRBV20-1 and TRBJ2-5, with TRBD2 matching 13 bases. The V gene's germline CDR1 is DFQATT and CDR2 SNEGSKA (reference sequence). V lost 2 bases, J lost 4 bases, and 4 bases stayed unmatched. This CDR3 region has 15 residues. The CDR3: CSARTSGGGIETQYF. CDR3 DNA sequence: TGCAGTGCTAGAACTAGCGGGGGGGGGATAGAGACCCAGTACTTC.

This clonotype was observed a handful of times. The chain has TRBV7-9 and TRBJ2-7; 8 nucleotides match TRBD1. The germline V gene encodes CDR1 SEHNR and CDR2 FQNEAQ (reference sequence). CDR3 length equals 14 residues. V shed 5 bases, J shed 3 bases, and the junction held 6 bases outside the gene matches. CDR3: CASSETGANYEQYF. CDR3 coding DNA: TGTGCCAGCAGCGAGACAGGGGCCAACTACGAGCAGTACTTC.

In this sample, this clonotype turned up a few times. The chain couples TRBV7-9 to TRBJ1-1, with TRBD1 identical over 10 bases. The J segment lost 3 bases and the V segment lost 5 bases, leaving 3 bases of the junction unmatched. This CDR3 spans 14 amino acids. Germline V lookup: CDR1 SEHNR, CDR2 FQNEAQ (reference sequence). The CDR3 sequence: CASSLGQGYTEAFF. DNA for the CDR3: TGTGCCAGCAGCCTGGGACAGGGGTACACTGAAGCTTTCTTT.

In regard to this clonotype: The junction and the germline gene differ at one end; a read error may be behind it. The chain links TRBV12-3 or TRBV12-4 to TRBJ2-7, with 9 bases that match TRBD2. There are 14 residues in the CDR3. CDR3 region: CVSSRGREGYEQYF. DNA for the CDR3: TGTGTCAGCAGCCGCGGGAGGGAGGGCTACGAGCAGTACTTC.

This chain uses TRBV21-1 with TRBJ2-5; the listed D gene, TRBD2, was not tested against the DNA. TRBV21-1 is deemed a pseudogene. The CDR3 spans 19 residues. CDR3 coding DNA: TGTGCCAGCAGCAAAAACCGCCTAGCGGGACGTGCTAGAAAAGAGACCCAGTACTTC. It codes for CASSKNRLAGRARKETQYF.

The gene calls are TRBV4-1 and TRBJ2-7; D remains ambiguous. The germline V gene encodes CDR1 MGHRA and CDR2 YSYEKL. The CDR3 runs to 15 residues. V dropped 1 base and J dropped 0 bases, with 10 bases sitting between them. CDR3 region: CASSQGPSGSYEQYF. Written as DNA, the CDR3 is TGCGCCAGCAGCCAAGGTCCTTCGGGCTCCTACGAGCAGTACTTC.

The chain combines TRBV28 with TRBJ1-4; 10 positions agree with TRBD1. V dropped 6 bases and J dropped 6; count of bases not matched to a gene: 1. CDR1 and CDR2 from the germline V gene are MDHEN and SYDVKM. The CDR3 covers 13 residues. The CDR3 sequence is CASRGTGDEKLFF. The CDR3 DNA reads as TGTGCCAGCAGAGGGACAGGGGATGAAAAACTGTTTTTT. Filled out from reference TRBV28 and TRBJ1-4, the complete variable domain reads DVKVTQSSRYLVKRTGEKVFLECVQDMDHENMFWYRQDPGLGLRLIYFSYDVKMKEKGDIPEGYSVSREKKERFSLILESASTNQTSMYLCASRGTGDEKLFFGSGTQLSVL.

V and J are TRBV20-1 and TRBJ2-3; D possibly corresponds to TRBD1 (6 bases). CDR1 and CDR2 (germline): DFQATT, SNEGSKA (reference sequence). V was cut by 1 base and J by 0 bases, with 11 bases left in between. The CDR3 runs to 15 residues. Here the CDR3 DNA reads TGCAGTGCTAGAGCAGCTCAGGGGAGCACAGATACGCAGTATTTT. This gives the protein CSARAAQGSTDTQYF.

CDR3 residues: CASSEGSGQPQHF. The CDR3 nucleotides read TGTGCCAGCAGTGAGGGTTCTGGTCAGCCCCAGCATTTT. This chain connects TRBV12-3 or TRBV12-4 to TRBJ1-5; D is unresolved. V was shortened by 5 bases and J by 6 bases, with 11 bases between the two germline ends. The CDR3 is made up of 13 amino acids.

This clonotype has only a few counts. The CDR3 DNA reads TGTGCCAGCAGCTTAGATCAGGGGATAGAAGCTTTCTTT. This gives the protein CASSLDQGIEAFF. The chain employs TRBV11-2 and TRBJ1-1; weak D call: TRBD1 (6 bases). This CDR3 spans 13 amino acids. The germline V gene has CDR1 SGHAT and CDR2 FQNNGV. Deletions cut 0 bases from V and 8 bases from J, with 10 bases between.

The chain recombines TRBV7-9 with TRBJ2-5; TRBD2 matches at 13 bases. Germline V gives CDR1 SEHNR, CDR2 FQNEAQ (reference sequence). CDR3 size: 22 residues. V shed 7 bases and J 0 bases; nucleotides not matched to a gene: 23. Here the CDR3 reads CASTFKGFRTSGSTFNQETQYF. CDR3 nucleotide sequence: TGTGCCAGCACCTTCAAGGGGTTCCGGACTAGCGGGAGCACTTTTAACCAAGAGACCCAGTACTTC.

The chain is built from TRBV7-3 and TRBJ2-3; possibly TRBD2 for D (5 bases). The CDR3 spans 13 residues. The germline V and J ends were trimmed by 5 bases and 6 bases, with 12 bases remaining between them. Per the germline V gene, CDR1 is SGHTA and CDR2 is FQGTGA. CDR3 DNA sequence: TGTGCCAGCAGCCTGGACTGGGCGGATACGCAGTATTTT. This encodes CASSLDWADTQYF.

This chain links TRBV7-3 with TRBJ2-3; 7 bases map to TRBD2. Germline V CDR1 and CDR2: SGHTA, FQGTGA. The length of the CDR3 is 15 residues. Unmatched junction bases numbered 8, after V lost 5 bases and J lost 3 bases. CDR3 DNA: TGTGCCAGCAGCCCTTCGACTAGCATTACAGATACGCAGTATTTT. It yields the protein CASSPSTSITDTQYF.

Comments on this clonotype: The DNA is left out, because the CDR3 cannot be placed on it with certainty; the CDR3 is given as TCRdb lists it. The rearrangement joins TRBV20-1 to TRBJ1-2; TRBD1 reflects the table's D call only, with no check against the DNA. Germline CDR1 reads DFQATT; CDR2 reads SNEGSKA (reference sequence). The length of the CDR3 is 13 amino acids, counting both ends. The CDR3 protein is CSARTGGDYGCTF.

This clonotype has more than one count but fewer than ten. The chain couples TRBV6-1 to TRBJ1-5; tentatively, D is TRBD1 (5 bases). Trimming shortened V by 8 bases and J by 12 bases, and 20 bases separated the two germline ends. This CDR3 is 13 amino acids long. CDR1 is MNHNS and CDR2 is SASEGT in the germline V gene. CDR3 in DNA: TGTGCCAGCCTCCTGACGTTACAGGCGCGCCAGCATTTT. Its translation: CASLLTLQARQHF.

CDR3 in amino acids: CASSSVGMNTEAFF. In nucleotides, the CDR3 is TGTGCCAGCAGCTCCGTAGGCATGAACACTGAAGCTTTCTTT. The V gene is TRBV7-2, the J gene TRBJ1-1; D call uncertain. Trimming took 4 bases from V and 0 from J, leaving 9 bases between them. CDR1 SGHTA and CDR2 FQGNSA come from the germline V gene. The CDR3 is 14 residues long.